The sequence of this T cell receptor beta chain was determined in a study of blood T cell repertoires in COVID-19. Sequencing was performed with immunoSEQ multiplex PCR; in TCRdb, only in-frame clones are kept and a portion is missing. Among approximately 54,000 clones listed, approximately 91% were seen once. V lost 3 bases to trimming and J lost 1 base; unmatched junction nucleotides: 7. Per the germline V gene, CDR1 is DFQATT and CDR2 is SNEGSKA (reference sequence). The length of the CDR3 is 15 residues. This clonotype was obtained from a man in his fifties or sixties with acute or convalescent COVID-19. Sequenced: peripheral blood. The gene calls are TRBV20-1 and TRBJ1-1, with TRBD1 identical over 8 bases. DNA for the CDR3: TGCAGTGCTAGTGCAGGGGGCGTAAGGAACACTGAAGCTTTCTTT. Its translation: CSASAGGVRNTEAFF.